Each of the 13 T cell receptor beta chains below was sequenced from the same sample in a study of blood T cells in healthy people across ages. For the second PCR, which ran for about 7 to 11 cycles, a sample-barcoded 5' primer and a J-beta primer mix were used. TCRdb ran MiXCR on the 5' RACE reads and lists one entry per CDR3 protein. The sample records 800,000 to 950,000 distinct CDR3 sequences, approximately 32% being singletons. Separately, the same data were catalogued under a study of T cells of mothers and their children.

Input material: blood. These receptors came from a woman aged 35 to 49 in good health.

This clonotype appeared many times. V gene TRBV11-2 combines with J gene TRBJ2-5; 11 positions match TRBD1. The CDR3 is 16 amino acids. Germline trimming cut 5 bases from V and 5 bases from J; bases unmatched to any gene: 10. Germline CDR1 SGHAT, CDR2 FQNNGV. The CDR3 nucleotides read TGTGCCAGCAGCCCCGGACAGGGGGCTCTTCCGGAGACCCAGTACTTC. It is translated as CASSPGQGALPETQYF. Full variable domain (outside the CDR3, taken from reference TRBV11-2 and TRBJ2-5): EAGVAQSPRYKIIEKRQSVAFWCNPISGHATLYWYQQILGQGPKLLIQFQNNGVVDDSQLPKDRFSAERLKGVDSTLKIQPAKLEDSAVYLCASSPGQGALPETQYFGPGTRLLVL.

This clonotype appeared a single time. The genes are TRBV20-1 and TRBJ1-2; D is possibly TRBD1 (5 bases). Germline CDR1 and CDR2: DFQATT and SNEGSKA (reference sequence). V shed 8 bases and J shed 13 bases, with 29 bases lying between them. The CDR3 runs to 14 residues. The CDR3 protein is CSSTRDGSYYGSTF. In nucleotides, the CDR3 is TGCAGTTCGACTAGGGACGGCTCTTACTATGGCAGCACCTTC.

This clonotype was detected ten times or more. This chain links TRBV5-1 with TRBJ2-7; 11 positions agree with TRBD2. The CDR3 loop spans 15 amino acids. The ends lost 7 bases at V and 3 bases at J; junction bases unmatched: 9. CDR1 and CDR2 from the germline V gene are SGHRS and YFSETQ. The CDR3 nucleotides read TGCGCCAGCCGAGTACTGACTAGCGGGAACTACGAGCAGTACTTC. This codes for CASRVLTSGNYEQYF.

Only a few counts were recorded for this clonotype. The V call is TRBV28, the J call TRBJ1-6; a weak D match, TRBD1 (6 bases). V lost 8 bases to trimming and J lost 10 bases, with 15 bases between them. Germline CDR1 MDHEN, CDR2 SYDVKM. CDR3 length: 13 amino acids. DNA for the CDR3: TGTGCCAGCCAGGGGCAGGGGTTCTCACCCCTCCACTTT. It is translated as CASQGQGFSPLHF.

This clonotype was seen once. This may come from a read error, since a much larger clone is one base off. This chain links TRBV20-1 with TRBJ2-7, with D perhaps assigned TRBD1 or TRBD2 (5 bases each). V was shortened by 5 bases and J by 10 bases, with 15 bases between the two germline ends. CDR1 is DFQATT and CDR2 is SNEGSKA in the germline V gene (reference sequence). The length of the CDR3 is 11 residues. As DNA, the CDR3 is TGCAGTGCTCTAGGTCAGGGAGTTCAGTACTTC. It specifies CSALGQGVQYF.

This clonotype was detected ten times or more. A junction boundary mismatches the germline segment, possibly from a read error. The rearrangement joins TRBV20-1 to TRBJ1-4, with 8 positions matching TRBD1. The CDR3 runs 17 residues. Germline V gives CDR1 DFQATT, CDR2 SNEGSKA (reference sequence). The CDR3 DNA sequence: TGCAGTGCTAGAGATCCGCGGCAGGGGGCAACTAATGGAAAACTGTTTTTT. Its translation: CSARDPRQGATNGKLFF.

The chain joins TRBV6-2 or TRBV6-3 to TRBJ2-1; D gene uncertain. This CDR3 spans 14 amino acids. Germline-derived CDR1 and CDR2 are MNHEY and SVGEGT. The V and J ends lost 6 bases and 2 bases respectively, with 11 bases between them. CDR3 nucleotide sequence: TGTGCCAGCAGCATAGGCCCTACCTACAATGAGCAGTTCTTC. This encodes CASSIGPTYNEQFF.

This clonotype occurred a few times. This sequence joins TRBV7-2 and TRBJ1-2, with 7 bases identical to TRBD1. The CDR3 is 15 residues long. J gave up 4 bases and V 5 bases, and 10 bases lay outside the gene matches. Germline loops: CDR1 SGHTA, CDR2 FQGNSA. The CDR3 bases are TGTGCCAGCAGCCTATACAGGGACAGTGGCTATGGCTACACCTTC. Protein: CASSLYRDSGYGYTF. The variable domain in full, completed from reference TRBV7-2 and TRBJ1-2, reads GAGVSQSPSNKVTEKGKDVELRCDPISGHTALYWYRQSLGQGLEFLIYFQGNSAPDKSGLPSDRFSAERTGGSVSTLTIQRTQQEDSAVYLCASSLYRDSGYGYTFGSGTRLTVV.

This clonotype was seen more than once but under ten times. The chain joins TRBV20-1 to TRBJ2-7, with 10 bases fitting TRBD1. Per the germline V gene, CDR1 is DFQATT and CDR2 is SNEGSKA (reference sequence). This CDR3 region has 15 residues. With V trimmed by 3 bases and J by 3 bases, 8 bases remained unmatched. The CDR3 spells CSARDPGTGDYEQYF. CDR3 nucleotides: TGCAGTGCTAGGGATCCCGGGACAGGGGACTACGAGCAGTACTTC.

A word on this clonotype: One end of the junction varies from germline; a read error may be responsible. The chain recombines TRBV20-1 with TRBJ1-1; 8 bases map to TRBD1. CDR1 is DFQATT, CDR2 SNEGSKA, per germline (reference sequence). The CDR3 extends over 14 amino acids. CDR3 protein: CSATTGGSNAEAFF. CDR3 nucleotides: TGCAGTGCGACTACAGGGGGTTCGAACGCTGAAGCTTTCTTT.

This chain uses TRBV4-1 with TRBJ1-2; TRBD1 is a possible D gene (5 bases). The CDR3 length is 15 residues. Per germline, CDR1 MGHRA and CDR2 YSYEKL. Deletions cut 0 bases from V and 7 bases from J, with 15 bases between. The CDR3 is CASSQEQAPSVGYTF. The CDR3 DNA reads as TGCGCCAGCAGCCAAGAACAGGCTCCCTCGGTTGGCTACACCTTC.

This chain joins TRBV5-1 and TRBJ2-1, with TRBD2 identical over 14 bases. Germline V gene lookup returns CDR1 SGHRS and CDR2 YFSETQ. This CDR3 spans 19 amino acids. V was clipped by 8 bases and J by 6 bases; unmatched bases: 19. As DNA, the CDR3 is TGCGCCAGTAGCGTTGGACCAACACCGGGACTAGCGGGGGTCAATGAGCAGTTCTTC. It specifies CASSVGPTPGLAGVNEQFF.

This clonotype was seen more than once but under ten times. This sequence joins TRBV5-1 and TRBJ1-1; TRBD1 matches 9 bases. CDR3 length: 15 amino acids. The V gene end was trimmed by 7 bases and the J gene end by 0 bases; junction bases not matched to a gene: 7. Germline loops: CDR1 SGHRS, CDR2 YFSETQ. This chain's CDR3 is CASLDRGGLNTEAFF. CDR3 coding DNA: TGCGCCAGCCTGGACAGGGGCGGACTGAACACTGAAGCTTTCTTT.